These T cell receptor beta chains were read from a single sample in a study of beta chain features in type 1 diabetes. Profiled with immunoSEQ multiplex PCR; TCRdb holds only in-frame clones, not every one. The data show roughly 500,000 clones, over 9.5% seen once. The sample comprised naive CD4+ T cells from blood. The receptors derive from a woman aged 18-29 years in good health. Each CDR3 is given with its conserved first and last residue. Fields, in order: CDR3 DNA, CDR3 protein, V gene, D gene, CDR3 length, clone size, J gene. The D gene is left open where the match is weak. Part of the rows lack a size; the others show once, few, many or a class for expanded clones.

DNA: TGCGCCAGCAGCCGCACAGGTAGTTGGGAGCTGTTTTTT; CDR3: CASSRTGSWELFF; V: TRBV5-1; D: NA; length: 13; size: NA; J: TRBJ2-2
DNA: TGTGCCACCAGCAGAGCCTTAGGACTAGCGGGAGGGCCCACAGATACGCAGTATTTT; CDR3: CATSRALGLAGGPTDTQYF; V: TRBV15; D: TRBD2; length: 19; size: few; J: TRBJ2-3
DNA: TGCGCCAGCAGCTTGGAACAGGGTGATCAGCCCCAGCATTTT; CDR3: CASSLEQGDQPQHF; V: TRBV5-1; D: NA; length: 14; size: few; J: TRBJ1-5
DNA: TGTGCCAGCAGCCAGGACAGGGGAACAGATACGCAGTATTTT; CDR3: CASSQDRGTDTQYF; V: TRBV5-4; D: TRBD1; length: 14; size: NA; J: TRBJ2-3
DNA: TGCGCCAGCAGCCTCCGGACAGGGGACAATGAGCAGTTCTTC; CDR3: CASSLRTGDNEQFF; V: TRBV5-1; D: TRBD1; length: 14; size: NA; J: TRBJ2-1
DNA: TGTGCCATCAGTGAGTCGGGCACCTATGGCTACACCTTC; CDR3: CAISESGTYGYTF; V: TRBV10-3; D: NA; length: 13; size: NA; J: TRBJ1-2
DNA: TGTGCCAGCGGACACAGGGTAAGGAGCAATGAGCAGTTCTTC; CDR3: CASGHRVRSNEQFF; V: TRBV6-6; D: NA; length: 14; size: NA; J: TRBJ2-1
DNA: TGTGCCAGCAGCCTAAGTGGGGTCTCCTATGGCTACACCTTC; CDR3: CASSLSGVSYGYTF; V: TRBV14; D: NA; length: 14; size: NA; J: TRBJ1-2
DNA: TGTGCCAGCAGCTGGATAACTCCCCGCACAGATACGCAGTATTTT; CDR3: CASSWITPRTDTQYF; V: TRBV7-9; D: NA; length: 15; size: few; J: TRBJ2-3
DNA: TGTGCCAGCAGCCCCCGGACAGGGGGCTACAATGAGCAGTTCTTC; CDR3: CASSPRTGGYNEQFF; V: TRBV7-2; D: TRBD1; length: 15; size: NA; J: TRBJ2-1
DNA: TGTGCCATCAGTGAGTCTTCGAACACCGGGGAGCTGTTTTTT; CDR3: CAISESSNTGELFF; V: TRBV10-3; D: NA; length: 14; size: NA; J: TRBJ2-2
DNA: TGTGCCAGCAGTGGGACTGGGAAGAACTATGGCTACACCTTC; CDR3: CASSGTGKNYGYTF; V: TRBV28; D: NA; length: 14; size: few; J: TRBJ1-2
DNA: TGTGCCAGCAGTTTATCTCTCTCGCCCTACAATGAGCAGTTCTTC; CDR3: CASSLSLSPYNEQFF; V: TRBV27; D: NA; length: 15; size: few; J: TRBJ2-1
DNA: TGCAGCGTTAAGGGCAGAAGAAACATTCAGTACTTC; CDR3: CSVKGRRNIQYF; V: TRBV29-1; D: NA; length: 12; size: few; J: TRBJ2-4
DNA: TGTGCCAGCTCACCTACGGGGACTTTAGAGACCCAGTACTTC; CDR3: CASSPTGTLETQYF; V: TRBV18; D: NA; length: 14; size: NA; J: TRBJ2-5
DNA: TGTGCCACCAGCCGGCGCGCAGGTGTATCTAATGAAAAACTGTTTTTT; CDR3: CATSRRAGVSNEKLFF; V: TRBV15; D: NA; length: 16; size: few; J: TRBJ1-4
DNA: TGTGCCAGCAGCCGACTAGCGGGAGTTGGAGATGAGCAGTTCTTC; CDR3: CASSRLAGVGDEQFF; V: TRBV7-9; D: TRBD2; length: 15; size: NA; J: TRBJ2-1
DNA: TGCAGCGTTGCAGGCACGATCGGCTACACCTTC; CDR3: CSVAGTIGYTF; V: TRBV29-1; D: NA; length: 11; size: NA; J: TRBJ1-2
DNA: TGCGCCAGCAGCCAAGATACGGCTAGCGGGAGGTTGGTAACAGATACGCAGTATTTT; CDR3: CASSQDTASGRLVTDTQYF; V: TRBV4-3; D: TRBD2; length: 19; size: NA; J: TRBJ2-3
DNA: TGTGCCAGCAGTTACAATTCCGTGAGAGGTACGCAGTATTTT; CDR3: CASSYNSVRGTQYF; V: TRBV6-5; D: NA; length: 14; size: NA; J: TRBJ2-3
DNA: TGCGCCAGCAGCCAAGAGGCCAGGACTGAAGCTTTCTTT; CDR3: CASSQEARTEAFF; V: TRBV4-3; D: NA; length: 13; size: NA; J: TRBJ1-1
DNA: TGTGCCAGTAGGTTCAGGGCGGAAGAGACCCAGTACTTC; CDR3: CASRFRAEETQYF; V: TRBV19; D: NA; length: 13; size: few; J: TRBJ2-5
DNA: TGTGCCAGCAGCCATGGGGACTCCAAAAGTGGTGAAAAACTGTTTTTT; CDR3: CASSHGDSKSGEKLFF; V: TRBV4-2; D: NA; length: 16; size: NA; J: TRBJ1-4